What follows are 26 T cell receptor beta chains derived from one specimen sequenced in a study of TIL therapy for anti-PD-1-resistant metastatic lung cancer. This was the immunoSEQ v3 assay. The protocol was immunoSEQ multiplex PCR, while the TCRdb copy is restricted to in-frame clones and leaves out a portion. This sample carries roughly 57,000 clones, 70% to 90% of them seen once, and the ten largest clones take just under 3%. The sample's time point: pre-treatment sample, taken before nivolumab and TIL therapy. Sample: blood, taken at baseline. All receptors derive from a person aged 25 to 80 with non-small cell lung cancer.

The chain combines TRBV12-3 or TRBV12-4 with TRBJ2-5; TRBD1 aligns across 9 bases. V dropped 4 bases and J dropped 4; count of bases not matched to a gene: 1. The CDR3 length is 13 residues. This CDR3 reads CASSSDRGETQYF. The CDR3, as DNA: TGTGCCAGCAGTTCGGACAGGGGAGAGACCCAGTACTTC.

J is TRBJ2-1 and V is TRBV6-2 or TRBV6-3; no clear D gene. This CDR3 has 15 residues. V shed 2 bases and J shed 1 base, with 9 bases lying between them. Germline V CDR1 and CDR2: MNHEY, SVGEGT. DNA of the CDR3: TGTGCCAGCAGTTACCTCACCTTGTCCTACAATGAGCAGTTCTTC. Translated: CASSYLTLSYNEQFF.

This clone was found once. The V call is TRBV5-1, the J call TRBJ1-4; D not certain. The CDR3 loop spans 14 amino acids. V lost 0 bases, J lost 8 bases, and 11 bases lay in between. CDR1 and CDR2 from the germline V gene are SGHRS and YFSETQ. DNA of the CDR3: TGCGCCAGCAGCTTGGATTGGGTGGGGGAAAAACTGTTTTTT. This gives the protein CASSLDWVGEKLFF.

V is TRBV30 and J is TRBJ1-2; D gene unclear. The CDR3 has 13 amino acids. The germline V and J ends were trimmed by 1 base and 8 bases, with 14 bases remaining between them. Per germline, CDR1 GTSNPN and CDR2 SVGIG (reference sequence). The CDR3 sequence: CAWSEKGAQGYTF. CDR3 in DNA: TGTGCCTGGAGTGAAAAGGGCGCGCAGGGCTACACCTTC.

The rearrangement uses TRBV6-5 and TRBJ2-3; maybe TRBD2 (6 bases). Germline CDR1 MNHEY, CDR2 SVGAGI. V shed 6 bases and J shed 6 bases, with 19 bases lying between them. The CDR3 covers 15 residues. The CDR3 sequence is CASSFGSLYGDTQYF. In nucleotides, the CDR3 is TGTGCCAGCAGCTTCGGGAGTCTATACGGGGATACGCAGTATTTT.

The J gene is TRBJ1-6, the V gene TRBV28; a weak D match, TRBD1 (5 bases). The CDR3 extends over 14 amino acids. V gave up 3 bases and J gave up 7 bases, with 10 bases separating them. Germline-derived CDR1 and CDR2 are MDHEN and SYDVKM. The CDR3 coding sequence is TGTGCCAGCAGTTTGGAGGGGTGGAATTCACCCCTCCACTTT. Encoded protein: CASSLEGWNSPLHF.

This chain connects TRBV4-1 to TRBJ2-2; unclear D gene. Between the trimmed V and J ends, which lost 3 bases and 5 bases, there was a span of 7 bases. CDR1 MGHRA and CDR2 YSYEKL come from the germline V gene. The length of the CDR3 is 13 residues. The CDR3 spells CASSQGITGELFF. Written as DNA, the CDR3 is TGCGCCAGCAGCCAGGGCATAACCGGGGAGCTGTTTTTT.

This clone came up once. The CDR3 loop is CASSQDRVAGAQQYF. The DNA of the CDR3 is TGTGCCAGCAGCCAAGATAGGGTAGCGGGGGCCCAGCAGTACTTC. The chain joins TRBV4-2 to TRBJ2-7, with 9 bases lining up with TRBD2. The CDR3 sequence is 15 residues long. In germline, CDR1 is LGHNA, CDR2 YNFKEQ. V was pared by 0 bases and J by 8 bases, with 8 bases of the junction left unmatched.

The V call is TRBV3-1 (or the pseudogene TRBV3-2), the J call TRBJ1-5, with TRBD1 as a possible D gene (6 bases). The CDR3 totals 19 residues. V was shortened by 2 bases and J by 0 bases, with 20 bases between the two germline ends. The germline V gene encodes CDR1 LGHDT and CDR2 YNNKEL (reference sequence). The chain's CDR3 is CASSQNIPGHPYSNQPQHF. As DNA, the CDR3 is TGTGCCAGCAGCCAAAACATCCCGGGACACCCTTATAGCAATCAGCCCCAGCATTTT.

The chain carries TRBV30 and TRBJ1-5, with D uncertain. The CDR3 contains 13 residues. The V end lost 1 base, the J end lost 3 bases, and 7 bases lay between the germline ends. CDR1 and CDR2 (germline): GTSNPN, SVGIG (reference sequence). The CDR3 nucleotides read TGTGCCTGGAGTGCCAACAACAATCAGCCCCAGCATTTT. Translated, it gives CAWSANNNQPQHF.

The V and J genes are TRBV28 and TRBJ2-6, with 8 nucleotides matching TRBD1. Germline values: CDR1 MDHEN, CDR2 SYDVKM. Losses at the gene ends were 4 bases for V and 2 bases for J; bases not matched to a gene: 10. The CDR3 runs to 18 residues. CDR3 sequence reads: CASSSLSGGDAGANVLTF. In DNA, the CDR3 is TGTGCCAGCAGTTCCCTGTCAGGGGGCGATGCTGGGGCCAACGTCCTGACTTTC.

This chain connects TRBV28 to TRBJ2-7, with TRBD1 matching over 10 bases. V dropped 7 bases and J dropped 6; count of bases not matched to a gene: 9. The germline gives CDR1 MDHEN, CDR2 SYDVKM. This CDR3 comprises 14 residues. CDR3 bases: TGTGCCAGCAATAAGGGACAGGGGATTGGCGAGCAGTACTTC. This translates into CASNKGQGIGEQYF.

This clone was seen a single time. The chain couples TRBV19 to TRBJ2-5; D may be TRBD1 (6 bases). The CDR3 covers 15 residues. Germline V gene sequence: CDR1 LNHDA, CDR2 SQIVND (reference sequence). The V gene lost 3 bases and the J gene lost 2 bases, with 13 bases spanning the gap. The CDR3 nucleotides are TGTGCCAGTAGTATGTTCAGGGGTGGTCAAGAGACCCAGTACTTC. This sequence encodes CASSMFRGGQETQYF.

This clone was detected only a few times. The genes are TRBV30 and TRBJ1-6, with D possibly being TRBD1 (5 bases). Germline CDR1 GTSNPN, CDR2 SVGIG (reference sequence). Between the trimmed V and J ends, which lost 1 base and 6 bases, there was a span of 10 bases. The CDR3 contains 14 residues. DNA of the CDR3: TGTGCCTGGAGTGACTGGGGGGGTAATTCACCCCTCCACTTT. This translates into CAWSDWGGNSPLHF.

This chain connects TRBV14 to TRBJ1-2; D gene ambiguous. Deletions cut 1 base from V and 4 bases from J, with 7 bases between. This CDR3 comprises 13 residues. The germline CDR1 and CDR2 sequences are SGHDN and FVKESK. The DNA for the CDR3 is TGTGCCAGCAGCCAAGCCCGGACCTATGGCTACACCTTC. It codes for CASSQARTYGYTF. Full variable domain (outside the CDR3, taken from reference TRBV14 and TRBJ1-2): EAGVTQFPSHSVIEKGQTVTLRCDPISGHDNLYWYRRVMGKEIKFLLHFVKESKQDESGMPNNRFLAERTGGTYSTLKVQPAELEDSGVYFCASSQARTYGYTFGSGTRLTVV.

The J gene is TRBJ2-5, the V gene TRBV4-1; 15 positions match TRBD2. V trimming: 0 bases; J trimming: 5 bases; junction bases outside the gene matches: 7. CDR3 size: 18 residues. The germline V gene has CDR1 MGHRA and CDR2 YSYEKL. CDR3 in DNA: TGCGCCAGCAGCCAAGAATGGACTAGCGGGGGGGCGTGGGAGACCCAGTACTTC. Protein: CASSQEWTSGGAWETQYF.

This chain uses TRBV6-5 with TRBJ1-6; 9 bases line up with TRBD1. CDR1 MNHEY and CDR2 SVGAGI come from the germline V gene. Trimming took 6 bases from V and 12 from J; bases not matched to a gene: 9. CDR3 length equals 14 residues. In DNA, the CDR3 is TGTGCCAGCAGGCTCACGGGACAGGGCATACCCCTCCACTTT. Translated, it gives CASRLTGQGIPLHF.

The chain uses TRBV4-1 and TRBJ1-4; D uncertain. This CDR3 has 18 residues. V dropped 6 bases and J dropped 0 bases, with 20 bases sitting between them. Germline CDR1 MGHRA, CDR2 YSYEKL. CDR3 loop: CASSSLPAQFSTNEKLFF. The DNA of the CDR3 is TGCGCCAGCAGTTCTTTGCCTGCCCAATTCTCAACTAATGAAAAACTGTTTTTT.

The chain employs TRBV7-9 and TRBJ2-5; TRBD2 matches 7 bases. The ends lost 8 bases at V and 3 bases at J; junction bases unmatched: 6. The CDR3 length is 13 residues. Germline CDR1 and CDR2: SEHNR and FQNEAQ (reference sequence). The CDR3 DNA sequence: TGTGCCAGCCGGGAGGTCGGAGAAGAGACCCAGTACTTC. Translating it yields CASREVGEETQYF.

This chain links TRBV2 with TRBJ1-2; D possibly corresponds to TRBD1 (6 bases). Per the germline V gene, CDR1 is SNHLY and CDR2 is FYNNEI. The CDR3 consists of 15 residues. With 0 bases removed from V and 6 bases from J, the gap between germline ends came to 14 bases. CDR3 region: CASSEAGGPSHGYTF. DNA for the CDR3: TGTGCCAGCAGTGAAGCGGGGGGGCCTTCCCATGGCTACACCTTC.

This chain links TRBV28 with TRBJ1-1, with 7 bases that match TRBD1. In germline, CDR1 is MDHEN, CDR2 SYDVKM. The CDR3 spans 11 residues. After removal of 2 bases from V and 14 bases from J, the junction contained 5 bases not matched to a gene. This CDR3 is CASSLRGRRFF. The CDR3 DNA reads TGTGCCAGCAGTTTAAGGGGGCGTAGGTTCTTT.

V and J are TRBV11-3 and TRBJ2-3, with D perhaps matching TRBD1 or TRBD2 (5 bases each). Trimming removed 8 bases at V and 0 bases at J, with 12 bases between. The length of the CDR3 is 14 residues. Per the germline V gene, CDR1 is SGHNT and CDR2 is YENEEA. CDR3 loop: CASSEGMSTDTQYF. The CDR3 nucleotides are TGTGCCAGCTCCGAGGGGATGAGCACAGATACGCAGTATTTT.

This rearrangement joins TRBV4-1 to TRBJ1-4, with D possibly TRBD1 on 6 matching bases. Germline CDR1 and CDR2: MGHRA and YSYEKL. This CDR3 spans 16 amino acids. The V gene lost 3 bases and the J gene lost 6 bases, with 17 bases spanning the gap. This CDR3 is CASSQARGQSDEKLFF. DNA of the CDR3: TGCGCCAGCAGCCAGGCCAGGGGACAATCGGATGAAAAACTGTTTTTT.

This clone was observed a single time. The chain carries TRBV4-1 and TRBJ2-7; unclear D gene. Trimming pared 1 base from V and 3 bases from J, leaving 10 bases between. The CDR3 is 14 amino acids. CDR1 is MGHRA, CDR2 YSYEKL, per germline. CDR3 protein: CASSQAADDYEQYF. The CDR3 DNA follows: TGCGCCAGCAGCCAAGCGGCGGACGACTACGAGCAGTACTTC.

The chain recombines TRBV2 with TRBJ2-5, with D possibly being TRBD2 (6 bases). Germline V gives CDR1 SNHLY, CDR2 FYNNEI. The V end was cut by 8 bases, the J end by 3 bases, with 10 bases between. The CDR3 totals 12 residues. Written as DNA, the CDR3 is TGTGCCAGCCTTACTAGCAAAGAGACCCAGTACTTC. As protein: CASLTSKETQYF.

The chain links TRBV19 to TRBJ2-6; D not certain. The CDR3 runs to 13 residues. The germline V gene encodes CDR1 LNHDA and CDR2 SQIVND (reference sequence). V gave up 10 bases and J gave up 0 bases, with 7 bases separating them. The chain's CDR3 is CATRVSGANVLTF. The CDR3 DNA reads TGTGCCACCCGGGTCTCTGGGGCCAACGTCCTGACTTTC.